The 29 T cell receptor beta chains presented below share a single source sample, sequenced in a study of OX40 agonist ivuxolimab in advanced cancers. Measured with immunoSEQ multiplex PCR; TCRdb has only the in-frame clones, and not every one. The sample contains 44,000 or so clones, 79% of which appear only once. Sample: CD4+ or CD8+ T cells sorted from blood, taken in a trial of the OX40 agonist ivuxolimab. These receptors were collected from an adult with an advanced solid tumor such as melanoma, head and neck, liver or kidney cancer.

This chain joins TRBV5-1 and TRBJ2-4, with D maybe TRBD2 (6 bases). This CDR3 has 15 residues. Between the trimmed V and J ends, which lost 4 bases and 4 bases, there was a span of 15 bases. Per the germline V gene, CDR1 is SGHRS and CDR2 is YFSETQ. Here the CDR3 DNA reads TGCGCCAGCAGCCAGAATGGGGGGTGGAAAAACATTCAGTACTTC. Translation: CASSQNGGWKNIQYF.

As to this clone: Sequence at one end of the junction differs from germline and may be a read error. The J gene is TRBJ1-5, the V gene TRBV2; D uncertain. CDR1 is SNHLY, CDR2 FYNNEI, per germline. The length of the CDR3 is 16 residues. CDR3 in DNA: TGTGCCACCAGTGACTTGATAGGGCTGCGGGGTCAGCCCCAGCATTTT. Encoded protein: CATSDLIGLRGQPQHF.

The chain couples TRBV5-4 to TRBJ1-2, with 7 bases matching TRBD1. This CDR3 spans 13 amino acids. Losses at the gene ends were 3 bases for V and 4 bases for J; bases not matched to a gene: 3. Germline CDR1 reads SGHNT; CDR2 reads YYREEE (reference sequence). CDR3 DNA sequence: TGTGCCAGCAGCTACGGACAGGTCTATGGCTACACCTTC. It translates to CASSYGQVYGYTF.

This clone was counted only a few times. V is TRBV7-3 and J is TRBJ2-1; 8 bases are shared with TRBD2. The junction had 5 bases not matched to a gene; V was cut back by 5 bases and J by 2 bases. The CDR3 length is 15 residues. Germline V CDR1 and CDR2: SGHTA, FQGTGA. This CDR3 is CASSLSGGAYNEQFF. CDR3 DNA sequence: TGTGCCAGCAGCCTATCCGGGGGGGCCTACAATGAGCAGTTCTTC.

The V call is TRBV5-3, the J call TRBJ2-1; maybe TRBD1 (6 bases). TRBV5-3 is classed as an ORF, of uncertain function. CDR3 length: 15 amino acids. V lost 6 bases to trimming and J lost 7 bases, with 20 bases between them. The CDR3 region has the DNA TGTGCCAGAACCGAAAGGGGGACCTGGGGGAATGAGCAGTTCTTC. Its protein is CARTERGTWGNEQFF.

The table lists this clone with a count of one. The V gene is TRBV5-1, the J gene TRBJ1-2, with 9 bases identical to TRBD1. Losses at the gene ends were 4 bases for V and 8 bases for J; bases not matched to a gene: 9. CDR3 length equals 14 residues. Per the germline V gene, CDR1 is SGHRS and CDR2 is YFSETQ. The CDR3 spells CASSPEGQGGGYTF. The CDR3, as DNA: TGCGCCAGCAGCCCCGAGGGACAGGGCGGGGGCTACACCTTC.

The chain couples TRBV4-3 to TRBJ2-1, with TRBD1 identical over 11 bases. The CDR3 totals 16 residues. CDR1 and CDR2 from the germline V gene are LGHNA and YSLEER. The ends lost 3 bases at V and 6 bases at J; junction bases unmatched: 7. CDR3 in amino acids: CASSQNRDRGFNEQFF. CDR3 nucleotides: TGCGCCAGCAGCCAGAACCGGGACAGGGGGTTCAATGAGCAGTTCTTC.

J is TRBJ2-5 and V is TRBV12-5; 10 bases map to TRBD1. There are 15 residues in the CDR3. Trimming at V came to 4 bases and at J to 5 bases, leaving 7 bases not matched to a gene. Per the germline V gene, CDR1 is LGHNT and CDR2 is FRNRAP. In nucleotides, the CDR3 is TGTGCTAGTGGTTCCGGGACAGGGGTGTCTGAGACCCAGTACTTC. Residues: CASGSGTGVSETQYF.

The chain couples TRBV6-6 to TRBJ1-1, with D possibly being TRBD1 (5 bases). The CDR3 is made up of 13 amino acids. Germline loops: CDR1 MNHNY, CDR2 SVGAGI (reference sequence). V was clipped by 5 bases and J by 9 bases, with 16 bases between them. The CDR3 DNA is TGTGCCAGCAGTGGGGGGAACAGTCAGAAAGCTTTCTTT. This encodes CASSGGNSQKAFF.

The V and J genes are TRBV18 and TRBJ1-1; D gene uncertain. In germline, CDR1 is KGHSH, CDR2 LQKENI. This CDR3 contains 15 residues. V lost 6 bases to trimming and J lost 1 base, with 15 bases between them. The CDR3 DNA is TGTGCCAGCTCCGGATCCGGACGGAAGAACACTGAAGCTTTCTTT. Its protein product is CASSGSGRKNTEAFF.

The chain carries TRBV7-9 and TRBJ2-2; D is ambiguous. The CDR3 has 14 residues. Trimming removed 2 bases at V and 5 bases at J, with 9 bases between. Germline CDR1 and CDR2: SEHNR and FQNEAQ (reference sequence). The CDR3 nucleotides read TGTGCCAGCAGCTTAATCTGGGGAACCGGGGAGCTGTTTTTT. This gives the protein CASSLIWGTGELFF.

The chain links TRBV21-1 to TRBJ2-6; the DNA was not compared with TRBD1, the D call given in the table. TRBV21-1 is assigned pseudogene status. CDR3 size: 17 residues. CDR3: CASSEGQGIAGANVLTF. DNA of the CDR3: TGTGCCAGCAGCGAGGGGCAGGGGATTGCTGGGGCCAACGTCCTGACTTTC.

V is TRBV5-1 and J is TRBJ2-5, with D uncertain. Trimming cost V 1 base and J 2 bases, with 9 bases left between them. Germline lookup yields CDR1 SGHRS and CDR2 YFSETQ. This CDR3 has 14 residues. The CDR3 nucleotides are TGCGCCAGCAGCTTGCGACTCACGCAAGAGACCCAGTACTTC. It yields the protein CASSLRLTQETQYF.

This chain joins TRBV5-1 and TRBJ2-5, with TRBD1 matching over 7 bases. J was trimmed by 1 base and V by 5 bases; bases with no gene match: 5. The germline gives CDR1 SGHRS, CDR2 YFSETQ. This CDR3 is 14 amino acids long. This chain's CDR3 is CASRQGTAQETQYF. The CDR3 region has the DNA TGCGCCAGCAGGCAAGGGACAGCCCAAGAGACCCAGTACTTC.

J is TRBJ2-1 and V is TRBV19; 8 positions agree with TRBD2. Germline V gives CDR1 LNHDA, CDR2 SQIVND (reference sequence). The CDR3 has 16 residues. Trimming removed 0 bases from V and 7 bases from J; junction bases left unmatched: 8. The CDR3 sequence: CASSIDQAGERNEQFF. The CDR3 nucleotides are TGTGCCAGTAGTATAGATCAAGCGGGGGAACGGAATGAGCAGTTCTTC.

The genes are TRBV19 and TRBJ2-5; 12 nucleotides match TRBD2. The V segment lost 3 bases and the J segment 5 bases; nucleotides outside the gene matches: 4. The CDR3 has 15 residues. Germline V gene data show CDR1 as LNHDA and CDR2 as SQIVND (reference sequence). CDR3 nucleotides: TGTGCCAGTAGTATGACTAGCGGGAGAGGGGAGACCCAGTACTTC. As protein: CASSMTSGRGETQYF.

This clone was seen only a few times. V and J are TRBV19 and TRBJ2-1; no reliable D call. Germline-derived CDR1 and CDR2 are LNHDA and SQIVND (reference sequence). This CDR3 contains 14 residues. The V end was cut by 1 base, the J end by 9 bases, with 13 bases between. This CDR3 is CASSIGNELAEQFF. CDR3 coding DNA: TGTGCCAGTAGTATAGGAAACGAGCTTGCTGAGCAGTTCTTC.

The rearrangement joins TRBV7-2 to TRBJ2-7; 10 nucleotides line up with TRBD2. This CDR3 region has 17 residues. After removal of 4 bases from V and 3 bases from J, the junction contained 12 bases not matched to a gene. CDR1 SGHTA and CDR2 FQGNSA come from the germline V gene. This chain's CDR3 is CASSSQPPGLAHYEQYF. The CDR3 nucleotides are TGTGCCAGCAGCTCCCAACCCCCGGGACTAGCGCACTACGAGCAGTACTTC.

The table lists this clone with a count of one. The rearrangement links TRBV30 to TRBJ1-1; perhaps TRBD1 as D (5 bases). There are 14 residues in the CDR3. Per the germline V gene, CDR1 is GTSNPN and CDR2 is SVGIG (reference sequence). The ends were cut back, 5 bases at V and 1 base at J, with 14 bases in the middle. For the CDR3, the DNA is TGTGCCTGGGGGGCCGGCCGTAGGAACACTGAAGCTTTCTTT. It encodes CAWGAGRRNTEAFF.

CDR3 coding DNA: TGTGCCAGCAGCTTAGGGCCAGTCAACACTGAAGCTTTCTTT. As protein: CASSLGPVNTEAFF. The V gene is TRBV7-3, the J gene TRBJ1-1; no clear D. CDR3 length equals 14 residues. The germline V gene has CDR1 SGHTA and CDR2 FQGTGA. Trimming shortened V by 2 bases and J by 2 bases, and 9 bases separated the two germline ends. The variable domain in full, with the rest retrieved from reference TRBV7-3 and TRBJ1-1, is GAGVSQTPSNKVTEKGKYVELRCDPISGHTALYWYRQSLGQGPEFLIYFQGTGAADDSGLPNDRFFAVRPEGSVSTLKIQRTERGDSAVYLCASSLGPVNTEAFFGQGTRLTVV.

The chain couples TRBV5-1 to TRBJ1-4, with a tentative D call TRBD1 (6 bases). CDR1 is SGHRS and CDR2 is YFSETQ in the germline V gene. CDR3 size: 14 residues. V was clipped by 5 bases and J by 7 bases, with 15 bases between them. The CDR3 sequence: CASSTGQTSEKLFF. Here the CDR3 DNA reads TGCGCCAGCAGTACGGGACAAACTTCTGAAAAACTGTTTTTT.

The rearrangement joins TRBV21-1 to TRBJ2-5; no check of the table's D call, TRBD2, against the DNA was made. TRBV21-1 is a pseudogene. The CDR3 has 13 residues. The DNA for the CDR3 is TGTGCCAGCAGCACGGTTTCACAAGAGACCCAGTACTTC. Translating gives CASSTVSQETQYF.

This clone has a handful of counts. The V call is TRBV15, the J call TRBJ1-3; D uncertain. Trimming pared 0 bases from V and 2 bases from J, leaving 8 bases between. In germline, CDR1 is LNHNV, CDR2 YYDKDF (reference sequence). The CDR3 contains 15 residues. The CDR3 loop is CATSRDVRAGNTIYF. CDR3 sequence (DNA): TGTGCCACCAGCAGAGATGTAAGGGCTGGAAACACCATATATTTT. The full variable domain, rest sourced from reference TRBV15 and TRBJ1-3, is DAMVIQNPRYQVTQFGKPVTLSCSQTLNHNVMYWYQQKSSQAPKLLFHYYDKDFNNEADTPDNFQSRRPNTSFCFLDIRSPGLGDTAMYLCATSRDVRAGNTIYFGEGSWLTVV.

V gene TRBV5-4 combines with J gene TRBJ2-6, with D perhaps assigned TRBD1 or TRBD2 (6 bases each). Germline loops: CDR1 SGHNT, CDR2 YYREEE (reference sequence). This CDR3 has 17 residues. V lost 3 bases, J lost 2 bases, and 15 bases lay in between. Written as DNA, the CDR3 is TGTGCCAGCAGCTACCTTACGGGGGCTGCTGGGGCCAACGTCCTGACTTTC. Residues: CASSYLTGAAGANVLTF.

This chain links TRBV6-5 with TRBJ2-2; no clear D gene. V was clipped by 2 bases and J by 2 bases, with 9 bases between them. The CDR3 contains 15 residues. CDR1 and CDR2 from the germline V gene are MNHEY and SVGAGI. The CDR3 loop reads CASSYSQTNTGELFF. In nucleotides, the CDR3 is TGTGCCAGCAGTTACAGTCAGACCAACACCGGGGAGCTGTTTTTT.

This chain uses TRBV7-2 with TRBJ2-5; D gene ambiguous. Trimming removed 5 bases at V and 7 bases at J, with 8 bases between. The CDR3 is 11 amino acids. CDR1 SGHTA and CDR2 FQGNSA come from the germline V gene. In nucleotides, the CDR3 is TGTGCCAGCAGCCCCGGGCTGACCCAGTACTTC. Translating it yields CASSPGLTQYF.

The gene calls are TRBV6-5 and TRBJ2-2; a possible D gene is TRBD2 (5 bases). Trimming pared 0 bases from V and 6 bases from J, leaving 14 bases between. Per the germline V gene, CDR1 is MNHEY and CDR2 is SVGAGI. The CDR3 spans 16 residues. The CDR3 sequence is CASSYSDPQEAGELFF. The CDR3 DNA is TGTGCCAGCAGTTACTCGGACCCCCAGGAGGCCGGGGAGCTGTTTTTT.

The CDR3 DNA reads as TGCGCCAGCAGCTGGGACAGGGGGCGCGGGACTGAAGCTTTCTTT. Translating it yields CASSWDRGRGTEAFF. This chain links TRBV5-1 with TRBJ1-1; TRBD1 aligns across 12 bases. CDR1 is SGHRS, CDR2 YFSETQ, per germline. V lost 3 bases to trimming and J lost 5 bases; unmatched junction nucleotides: 5. This CDR3 has 15 amino acids.

The chain employs TRBV5-4 and TRBJ2-1, with a possible D match to TRBD2 (5 bases). The CDR3 has 15 amino acids. The ends were cut back, 4 bases at V and 0 bases at J, with 11 bases in the middle. Germline V lookup: CDR1 SGHNT, CDR2 YYREEE (reference sequence). This CDR3 reads CASSAGPGSYNEQFF. CDR3 DNA: TGTGCCAGCAGCGCGGGCCCTGGCTCCTACAATGAGCAGTTCTTC.